The 19 T cell receptor beta chains in this list originate from one sample, sequenced in a study of blood T cell repertoires in COVID-19. Measured with immunoSEQ multiplex PCR; TCRdb has only the in-frame clones, and not every one. In the table there are approximately 210,000 clones, around 80% of which are singletons. Sequencing was carried out using peripheral blood. The receptor set was obtained from a woman between 35 and 50 years old with acute or convalescent COVID-19.

This rearrangement joins TRBV10-3 to TRBJ2-3; 10 bases agree with TRBD2. The CDR3 totals 14 residues. J gave up 8 bases and V 4 bases, and 6 bases lay outside the gene matches. The germline V gene has CDR1 ENHRY and CDR2 SYGVKD. The chain's CDR3 is CAISVGTSVLTQYF. CDR3 nucleotides: TGTGCCATCAGTGTGGGGACTAGCGTTCTTACGCAGTATTTT.

The chain has TRBV10-3 and TRBJ1-2; no firm D call. V was pared by 6 bases and J by 8 bases, with 22 bases between. This CDR3 has 15 residues. Germline assignment: CDR1 ENHRY and CDR2 SYGVKD. CDR3 sequence reads: CAISVFSPQADGYTF. Here the CDR3 DNA reads TGTGCCATCAGCGTTTTCTCTCCCCAAGCGGACGGCTACACCTTC.

The CDR3 reads CASSLQAGAGGELFF. The CDR3 nucleotides are TGTGCCAGCAGTTTACAAGCGGGGGCGGGCGGGGAGCTGTTTTTT. V is TRBV27 and J is TRBJ2-2, with 8 positions matching TRBD2. Germline V gene data show CDR1 as MNHEY and CDR2 as SMNVEV (reference sequence). The CDR3 is made up of 15 amino acids. Trimming took 2 bases from V and 7 from J; bases not matched to a gene: 6.

The chain has TRBV6-5 and TRBJ1-2, with 7 bases fitting TRBD1. The V segment lost 2 bases and the J segment 4 bases; nucleotides outside the gene matches: 4. Germline values: CDR1 MNHEY, CDR2 SVGAGI. The CDR3 spans 14 residues. Written as DNA, the CDR3 is TGTGCCAGCAGTTACGGTCAGGGGGGCTATGGCTACACCTTC. It is translated as CASSYGQGGYGYTF.

V gene TRBV15 combines with J gene TRBJ2-1, with a tentative D call TRBD2 (7 bases). Germline assignment: CDR1 LNHNV and CDR2 YYDKDF (reference sequence). V was shortened by 6 bases and J by 1 base, with 16 bases between the two germline ends. This CDR3 region has 16 residues. CDR3 residues: CATRLSRGGSYNEQFF. For the CDR3, the DNA is TGTGCCACCAGACTAAGCAGGGGAGGGTCCTACAATGAGCAGTTCTTC. Together with reference TRBV15 and TRBJ2-1, the CDR3 gives the full variable domain: DAMVIQNPRYQVTQFGKPVTLSCSQTLNHNVMYWYQQKSSQAPKLLFHYYDKDFNNEADTPDNFQSRRPNTSFCFLDIRSPGLGDTAMYLCATRLSRGGSYNEQFFGPGTRLTVL.

The chain couples TRBV27 to TRBJ2-7; 11 bases map to TRBD2. Looked up from germline, CDR1 is MNHEY and CDR2 is SMNVEV (reference sequence). The ends lost 0 bases at V and 3 bases at J; junction bases unmatched: 4. The CDR3 extends over 16 amino acids. The CDR3 DNA reads TGTGCCAGCAGTTTATCGTTTGGACTAGCGGGCTACGAGCAGTACTTC. Translation: CASSLSFGLAGYEQYF.

This clone was detected only once. The rearrangement uses TRBV25-1 and TRBJ2-1, with D maybe TRBD1 (6 bases). V was clipped by 7 bases and J by 9 bases, with 19 bases between them. Germline V gene data show CDR1 as MGHDK and CDR2 as SYGVNS. The CDR3 consists of 14 residues. The CDR3 reads CASTGGGQVGEQFF. The CDR3 region has the DNA TGTGCCAGCACAGGTGGGGGCCAGGTTGGTGAGCAGTTCTTC.

The rearrangement joins TRBV12-3 or TRBV12-4 to TRBJ2-7; D not certain. The CDR3 contains 13 residues. V was shortened by 5 bases and J by 0 bases, with 8 bases between the two germline ends. CDR3 residues: CASSPQSSYEQYF. The CDR3 bases are TGTGCCAGCAGTCCACAGAGCTCCTACGAGCAGTACTTC.

There are a few counts of this clone. The chain has TRBV7-6 and TRBJ2-5; 7 positions agree with TRBD2. Trimming cost V 7 bases and J 2 bases; bases outside gene matches: 16. The CDR3 runs to 17 residues. The germline V gene has CDR1 SGHVS and CDR2 FNYEAQ. The CDR3 region has the DNA TGTGCCAGCAAACCCCGCGTTGATCGGGGAGGGCAAGAGACCCAGTACTTC. This gives the protein CASKPRVDRGGQETQYF.

The chain recombines TRBV7-2 with TRBJ2-2; TRBD1 aligns across 10 bases. The V and J ends lost 5 bases and 4 bases, in that order; junction bases with no gene match: 4. The CDR3 consists of 15 residues. The germline V gene encodes CDR1 SGHTA and CDR2 FQGNSA. The CDR3 bases are TGTGCCAGCAGCAGAGGACAGGGGGTCACCGGGGAGCTGTTTTTT. Encoded protein: CASSRGQGVTGELFF.

The table lists this clone with a count of one. This chain connects TRBV18 to TRBJ1-2; D is perhaps TRBD1 (6 bases). Germline CDR1 is KGHSH and CDR2 is LQKENI. The CDR3 has 15 residues. V dropped 2 bases and J dropped 9 bases, with 19 bases sitting between them. This chain's CDR3 is CASSPGWTALWSYTF. The CDR3 DNA reads as TGTGCCAGCTCACCAGGATGGACAGCACTATGGAGCTACACCTTC.

With regard to this clone: Other DNA sequences in this sample translate to the same CDR3. V and J are TRBV3-1 (or the pseudogene TRBV3-2) and TRBJ1-3; no firm D call. This CDR3 contains 15 residues. Between the trimmed V and J ends, which lost 0 bases and 4 bases, there was a span of 10 bases. Germline values: CDR1 LGHDT, CDR2 YNNKEL (reference sequence). CDR3 region: CASSQDSGSGNTIYF. CDR3 DNA: TGTGCCAGCAGCCAAGATTCGGGATCCGGAAACACCATATATTTT.

The rearrangement links TRBV5-6 to TRBJ2-1, with TRBD1 identical over 9 bases. V was pared by 0 bases and J by 2 bases, with 6 bases of the junction left unmatched. Germline V lookup: CDR1 SGHDT, CDR2 YYEEEE. The CDR3 has 17 residues. CDR3 sequence (DNA): TGTGCCAGCAGCTTGGGCTGGGACAGGGAGGCCTACAATGAGCAGTTCTTC. It specifies CASSLGWDREAYNEQFF.

This clone has a handful of counts. This rearrangement joins TRBV2 to TRBJ2-1; D perhaps matches TRBD2 (6 bases). The CDR3 loop spans 15 amino acids. V dropped 3 bases and J dropped 0 bases, with 9 bases sitting between them. From germline, CDR1 is SNHLY and CDR2 FYNNEI. The CDR3 here is CASSDTGSSYNEQFF. The CDR3 DNA follows: TGTGCCAGCAGTGACACCGGGAGCTCCTACAATGAGCAGTTCTTC.

The chain recombines TRBV9 with TRBJ2-2; no reliable D call. In germline, CDR1 is SGDLS, CDR2 YYNGEE. CDR3 length: 14 amino acids. V was shortened by 9 bases and J by 0 bases, with 12 bases between the two germline ends. CDR3 sequence: CATRGVSNTGELFF. The CDR3 region has the DNA TGTGCCACGAGAGGAGTTTCGAACACCGGGGAGCTGTTTTTT.

This clone has a handful of counts. V gene TRBV10-1 combines with J gene TRBJ2-2; 9 bases match TRBD1. The CDR3 loop spans 15 amino acids. Germline loops: CDR1 WNHNN, CDR2 SYGVQD (reference sequence). With 6 bases clipped from V and 3 bases from J, the junction kept 5 bases outside the gene matches. The CDR3 DNA follows: TGCGCCAGCAGCACCGGGACAGGGTACACCGGGGAGCTGTTTTTT. Translation: CASSTGTGYTGELFF.

The chain carries TRBV28 and TRBJ2-7, with a possible D match to TRBD1 (6 bases). The V end lost 2 bases, the J end lost 1 base, and 9 bases lay between the germline ends. The CDR3 runs 14 residues. Germline V lookup: CDR1 MDHEN, CDR2 SYDVKM. CDR3 sequence reads: CASSLGRGSYEQYF. The CDR3, as DNA: TGTGCCAGCAGTTTAGGCAGGGGTTCCTACGAGCAGTACTTC.

This chain uses TRBV2 with TRBJ1-4; no definite D call. CDR1 is SNHLY, CDR2 FYNNEI, per germline. The CDR3 loop spans 13 amino acids. V lost 6 bases and J lost 7, with 12 bases in between. CDR3 nucleotide sequence: TGTGCCAGCAGCCTCAGAGGCGGTGAAAAACTGTTTTTT. Translated, it gives CASSLRGGEKLFF.

The rearrangement links TRBV18 to TRBJ1-5; tentative D call: TRBD1 (5 bases). Looked up from germline, CDR1 is KGHSH and CDR2 is LQKENI. This CDR3 has 15 amino acids. Trimming stripped 3 bases from V and 0 bases from J, with 9 bases between. The CDR3 bases are TGTGCCAGCTCACCTTCAGGGAATAGCAATCAGCCCCAGCATTTT. It is translated as CASSPSGNSNQPQHF.